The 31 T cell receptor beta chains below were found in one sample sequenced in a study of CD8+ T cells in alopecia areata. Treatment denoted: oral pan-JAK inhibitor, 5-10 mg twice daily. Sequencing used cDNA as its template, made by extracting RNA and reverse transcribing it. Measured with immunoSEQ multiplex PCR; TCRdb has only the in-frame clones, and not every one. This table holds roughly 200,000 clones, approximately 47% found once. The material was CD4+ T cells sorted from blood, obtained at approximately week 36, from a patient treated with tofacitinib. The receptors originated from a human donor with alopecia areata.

The CDR3 sequence is CASSLKAGTNYGYTF. In DNA form, the CDR3 reads TGTGCCAGCAGCTTGAAGGCAGGGACTAACTATGGCTACACCTTC. The chain combines TRBV5-4 with TRBJ1-2, with D possibly matching TRBD1 (5 bases). This CDR3 has 15 residues. V was cut by 1 base and J by 0 bases, with 10 bases left in between. Germline V gene lookup returns CDR1 SGHNT and CDR2 YYREEE (reference sequence).

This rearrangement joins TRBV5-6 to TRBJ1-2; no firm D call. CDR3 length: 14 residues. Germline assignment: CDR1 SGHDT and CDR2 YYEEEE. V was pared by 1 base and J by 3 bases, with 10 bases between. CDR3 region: CASSLSGRYYGYTF. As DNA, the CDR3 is TGTGCCAGCAGCTTGTCTGGCAGATACTATGGCTACACCTTC. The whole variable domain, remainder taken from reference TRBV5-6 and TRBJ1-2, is DAGVTQSPTHLIKTRGQQVTLRCSPKSGHDTVSWYQQALGQGPQFIFQYYEEEERQRGNFPDRFSGHQFPNYSSELNVNALLLGDSALYLCASSLSGRYYGYTFGSGTRLTVV.

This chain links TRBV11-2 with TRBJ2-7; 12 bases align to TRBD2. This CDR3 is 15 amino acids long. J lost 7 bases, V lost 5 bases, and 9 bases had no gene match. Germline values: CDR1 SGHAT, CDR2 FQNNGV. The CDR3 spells CASSHRTSGTGEQYF. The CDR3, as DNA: TGTGCCAGCAGCCACCGGACTAGCGGGACGGGTGAGCAGTACTTC.

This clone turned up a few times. The CDR3 nucleotides read TGCAGCGTCCGGACAGGCTACGGATATGGCTACACCTTC. It yields the protein CSVRTGYGYGYTF. V usage is TRBV29-1 and J usage is TRBJ1-2, with TRBD1 identical over 7 bases. Germline CDR1 and CDR2: SQVTM and ANQGSEA. Losses at the gene ends were 6 bases for V and 5 bases for J; bases not matched to a gene: 9. The CDR3 loop spans 13 amino acids.

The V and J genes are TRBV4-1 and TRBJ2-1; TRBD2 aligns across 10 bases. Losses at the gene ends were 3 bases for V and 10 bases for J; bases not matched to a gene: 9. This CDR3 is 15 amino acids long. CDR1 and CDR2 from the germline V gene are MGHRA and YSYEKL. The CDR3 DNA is TGCGCCAGCAGCCAGCCGGGACTAGCGATCAGGGAGCAGTTCTTC. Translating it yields CASSQPGLAIREQFF.

This CDR3 is CAWSATGIGYGYTF. In DNA form, the CDR3 reads TGTGCCTGGAGTGCCACAGGGATCGGATATGGCTACACCTTC. V is TRBV30 and J is TRBJ1-2; possibly TRBD1 for D (6 bases). V gave up 1 base and J gave up 5 bases, with 14 bases separating them. The CDR3 consists of 14 residues. Germline loops: CDR1 GTSNPN, CDR2 SVGIG (reference sequence).

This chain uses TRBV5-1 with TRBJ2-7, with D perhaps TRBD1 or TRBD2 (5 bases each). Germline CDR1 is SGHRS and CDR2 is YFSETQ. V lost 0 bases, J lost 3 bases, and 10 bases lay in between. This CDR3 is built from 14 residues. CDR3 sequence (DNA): TGCGCCAGCAGCTTGGTAGTTGGGGGCTACGAGCAGTACTTC. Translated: CASSLVVGGYEQYF.

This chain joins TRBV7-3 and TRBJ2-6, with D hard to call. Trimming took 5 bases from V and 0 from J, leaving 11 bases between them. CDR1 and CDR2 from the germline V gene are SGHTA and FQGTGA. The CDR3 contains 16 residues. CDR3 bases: TGTGCCAGCAGCGTACCGGGCGCCTCTGGGGCCAACGTCCTGACTTTC. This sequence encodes CASSVPGASGANVLTF.

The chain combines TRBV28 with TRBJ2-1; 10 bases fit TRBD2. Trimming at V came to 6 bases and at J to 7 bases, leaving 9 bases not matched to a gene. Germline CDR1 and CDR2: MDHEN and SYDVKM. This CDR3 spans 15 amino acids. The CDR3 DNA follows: TGTGCCAGCAGCCGGGGGGTTAGCGGGAGGAATGAGCAGTTCTTC. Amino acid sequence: CASSRGVSGRNEQFF.

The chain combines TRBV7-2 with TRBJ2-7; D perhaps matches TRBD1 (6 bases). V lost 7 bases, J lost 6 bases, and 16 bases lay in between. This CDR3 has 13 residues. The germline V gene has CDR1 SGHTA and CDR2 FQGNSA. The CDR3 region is CASNGNRASEQYF. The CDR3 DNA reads TGTGCCAGCAACGGGAACAGGGCGAGCGAGCAGTACTTC.

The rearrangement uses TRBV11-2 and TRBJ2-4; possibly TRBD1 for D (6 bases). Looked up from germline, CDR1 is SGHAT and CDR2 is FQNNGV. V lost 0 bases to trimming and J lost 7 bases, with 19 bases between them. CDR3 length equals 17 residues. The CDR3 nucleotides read TGTGCCAGCAGCTTAGATCTTGGGGGCACAAGGGGGAACATTCAGTACTTC. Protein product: CASSLDLGGTRGNIQYF.

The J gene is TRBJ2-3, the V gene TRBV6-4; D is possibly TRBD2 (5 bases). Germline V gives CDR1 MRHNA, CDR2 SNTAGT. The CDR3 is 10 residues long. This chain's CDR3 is CSSRGDTQYF. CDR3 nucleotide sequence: TGTTCCTCTAGAGGGGATACGCAGTATTTT.

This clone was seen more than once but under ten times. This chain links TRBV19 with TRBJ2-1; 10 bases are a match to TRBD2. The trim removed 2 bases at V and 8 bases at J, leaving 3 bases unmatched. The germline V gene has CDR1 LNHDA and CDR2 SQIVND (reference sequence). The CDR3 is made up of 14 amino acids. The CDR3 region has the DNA TGTGCCAGTAGTATATCTAGCGGGAGCTATGAGCAGTTCTTC. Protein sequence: CASSISSGSYEQFF.

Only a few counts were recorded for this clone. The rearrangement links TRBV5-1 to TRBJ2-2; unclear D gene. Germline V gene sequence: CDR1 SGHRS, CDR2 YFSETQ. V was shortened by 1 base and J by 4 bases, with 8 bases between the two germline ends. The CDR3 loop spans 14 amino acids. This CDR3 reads CASSLSLGTGELFF. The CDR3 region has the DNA TGCGCCAGCAGCTTGTCACTGGGCACCGGGGAGCTGTTTTTT. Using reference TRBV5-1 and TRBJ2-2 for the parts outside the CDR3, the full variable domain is KAGVTQTPRYLIKTRGQQVTLSCSPISGHRSVSWYQQTPGQGLQFLFEYFSETQRNKGNFPGRFSGRQFSNSRSEMNVSTLELGDSALYLCASSLSLGTGELFFGEGSRLTVL.

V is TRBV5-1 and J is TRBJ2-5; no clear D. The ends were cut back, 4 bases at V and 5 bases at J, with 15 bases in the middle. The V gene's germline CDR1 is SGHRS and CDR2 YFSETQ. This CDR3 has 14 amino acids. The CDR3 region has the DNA TGCGCCAGCAGCGCCACTACGTGGATGGAGACCCAGTACTTC. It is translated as CASSATTWMETQYF.

The CDR3 protein is CAWSVKGLGLGQPQHF. In DNA, the CDR3 is TGTGCCTGGAGTGTAAAGGGACTGGGTCTGGGACAGCCCCAGCATTTT. V is TRBV30 and J is TRBJ1-5, with D maybe TRBD1 (5 bases). The CDR3 extends over 16 amino acids. CDR1 GTSNPN and CDR2 SVGIG come from the germline V gene (reference sequence). V lost 0 bases and J lost 7, with 19 bases in between.

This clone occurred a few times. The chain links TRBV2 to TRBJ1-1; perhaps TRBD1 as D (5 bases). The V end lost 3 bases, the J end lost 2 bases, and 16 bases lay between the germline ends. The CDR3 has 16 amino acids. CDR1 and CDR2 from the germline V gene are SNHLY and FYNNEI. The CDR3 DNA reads TGTGCCAGCAGTGAGGTAGAGGGGTGGAGTAACACTGAAGCTTTCTTT. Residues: CASSEVEGWSNTEAFF. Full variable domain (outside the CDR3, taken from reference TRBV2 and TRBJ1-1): EPEVTQTPSHQVTQMGQEVILRCVPISNHLYFYWYRQILGQKVEFLVSFYNNEISEKSEIFDDQFSVERPDGSNFTLKIRSTKLEDSAMYFCASSEVEGWSNTEAFFGQGTRLTVV.

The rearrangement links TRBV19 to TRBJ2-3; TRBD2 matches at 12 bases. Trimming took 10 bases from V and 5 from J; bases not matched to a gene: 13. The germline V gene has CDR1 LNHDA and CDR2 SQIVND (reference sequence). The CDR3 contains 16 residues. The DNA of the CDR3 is TGTGCCACATCAGGGAGGACTAGCGGGACGGGAGATACGCAGTATTTT. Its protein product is CATSGRTSGTGDTQYF.

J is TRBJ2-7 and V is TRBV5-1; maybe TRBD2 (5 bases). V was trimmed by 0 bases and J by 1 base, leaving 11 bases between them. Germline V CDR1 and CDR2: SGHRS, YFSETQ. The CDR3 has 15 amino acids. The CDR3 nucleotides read TGCGCCAGCAGCTTGGATCCTGGAGGTTCCTACGAGCAGTACTTC. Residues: CASSLDPGGSYEQYF. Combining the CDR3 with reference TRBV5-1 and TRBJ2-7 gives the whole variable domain KAGVTQTPRYLIKTRGQQVTLSCSPISGHRSVSWYQQTPGQGLQFLFEYFSETQRNKGNFPGRFSGRQFSNSRSEMNVSTLELGDSALYLCASSLDPGGSYEQYFGPGTRLTVT.

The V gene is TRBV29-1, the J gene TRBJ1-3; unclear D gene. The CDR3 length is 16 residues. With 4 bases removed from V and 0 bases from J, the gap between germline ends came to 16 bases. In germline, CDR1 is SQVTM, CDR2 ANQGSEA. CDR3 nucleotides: TGCAGCGTTGTAGTTGCCCCCAAAATCTCTGGAAACACCATATATTTT. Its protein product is CSVVVAPKISGNTIYF.

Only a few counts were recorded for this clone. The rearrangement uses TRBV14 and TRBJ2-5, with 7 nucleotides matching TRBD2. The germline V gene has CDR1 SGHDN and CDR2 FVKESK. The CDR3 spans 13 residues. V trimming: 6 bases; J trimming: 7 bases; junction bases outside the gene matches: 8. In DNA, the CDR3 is TGTGCCAGCAGTTCTAGCGGAGGCGGGACCCAGTACTTC. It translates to CASSSSGGGTQYF.

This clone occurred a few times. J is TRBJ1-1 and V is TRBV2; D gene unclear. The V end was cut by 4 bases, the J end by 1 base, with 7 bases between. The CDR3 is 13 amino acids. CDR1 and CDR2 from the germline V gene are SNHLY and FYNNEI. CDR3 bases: TGTGCCAGCAGTGTTGAGGAGAACACTGAAGCTTTCTTT. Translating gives CASSVEENTEAFF.

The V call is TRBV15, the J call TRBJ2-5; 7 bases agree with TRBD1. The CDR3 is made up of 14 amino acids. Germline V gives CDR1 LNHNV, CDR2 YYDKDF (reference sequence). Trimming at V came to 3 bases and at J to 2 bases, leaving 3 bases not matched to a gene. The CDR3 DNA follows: TGTGCCACCAGCAGGACAGGGAGACAAGAGACCCAGTACTTC. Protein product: CATSRTGRQETQYF.

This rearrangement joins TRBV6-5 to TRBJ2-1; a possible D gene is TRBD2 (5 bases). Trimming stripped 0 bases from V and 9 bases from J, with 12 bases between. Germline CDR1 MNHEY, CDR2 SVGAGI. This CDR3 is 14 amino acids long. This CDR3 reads CASSYSRAQSEQFF. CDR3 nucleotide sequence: TGTGCCAGCAGTTACTCGAGGGCGCAGAGTGAGCAGTTCTTC.

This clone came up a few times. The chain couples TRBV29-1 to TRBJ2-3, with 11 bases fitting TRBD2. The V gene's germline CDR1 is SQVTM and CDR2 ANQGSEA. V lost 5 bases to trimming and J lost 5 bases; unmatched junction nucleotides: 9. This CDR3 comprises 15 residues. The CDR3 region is CSVPGPSGRRDTQYF. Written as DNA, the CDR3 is TGCAGCGTTCCCGGGCCTAGCGGGAGGAGAGATACGCAGTATTTT.

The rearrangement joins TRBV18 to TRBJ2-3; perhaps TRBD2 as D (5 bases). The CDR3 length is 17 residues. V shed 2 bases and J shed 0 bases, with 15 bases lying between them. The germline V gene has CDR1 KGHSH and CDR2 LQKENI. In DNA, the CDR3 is TGTGCCAGCTCACCATTTGATAGCGCGGCTAGCACAGATACGCAGTATTTT. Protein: CASSPFDSAASTDTQYF.

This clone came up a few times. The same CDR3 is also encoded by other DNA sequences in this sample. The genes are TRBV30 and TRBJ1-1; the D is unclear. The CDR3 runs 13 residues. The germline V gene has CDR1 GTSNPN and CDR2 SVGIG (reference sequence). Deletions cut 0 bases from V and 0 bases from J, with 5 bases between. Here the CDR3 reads CAWSVRVNTEAFF. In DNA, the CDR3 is TGTGCCTGGAGTGTTAGGGTGAACACTGAAGCTTTCTTT.

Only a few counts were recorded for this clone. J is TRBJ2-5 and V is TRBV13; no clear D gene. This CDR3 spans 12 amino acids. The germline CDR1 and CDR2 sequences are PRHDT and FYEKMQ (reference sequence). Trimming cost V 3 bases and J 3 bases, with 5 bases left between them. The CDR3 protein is CASSLLKETQYF. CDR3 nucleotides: TGTGCCAGCAGCTTGCTAAAAGAGACCCAGTACTTC.

The DNA of the CDR3 is TGCGCCAGCAGCCCGGGACCCCGAAGGGAGCAGTTCTTC. This codes for CASSPGPRREQFF. This rearrangement joins TRBV5-1 to TRBJ2-1; D possibly uses TRBD1 or TRBD2 (5 bases each). Germline V lookup: CDR1 SGHRS, CDR2 YFSETQ. V lost 4 bases and J 10 bases, leaving 15 bases between the germline ends. The CDR3 covers 13 residues.

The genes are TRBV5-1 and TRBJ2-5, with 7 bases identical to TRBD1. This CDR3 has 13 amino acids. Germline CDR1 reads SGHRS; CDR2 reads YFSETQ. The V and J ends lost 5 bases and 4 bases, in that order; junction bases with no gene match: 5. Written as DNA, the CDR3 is TGCGCCAGCAGAGTAGGGGGCGGAGAGACCCAGTACTTC. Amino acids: CASRVGGGETQYF.

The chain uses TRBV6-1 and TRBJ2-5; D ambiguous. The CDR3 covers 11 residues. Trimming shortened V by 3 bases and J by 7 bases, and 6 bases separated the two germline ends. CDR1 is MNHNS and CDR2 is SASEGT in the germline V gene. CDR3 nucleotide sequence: TGTGCCAGCAGTGATGTGGTGACCCAGTACTTC. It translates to CASSDVVTQYF.